The 32 T cell receptor beta chains given below trace back to one sample, sequenced in a study of blood T cells in healthy people across ages. It was with a sample-barcoded 5' primer and a J-beta primer mix that a second PCR of about 7 to 12 cycles was run. TCRdb analysed the 5' RACE reads with MiXCR anew, one entry per CDR3 protein. The table has about 1.1 million distinct CDR3 sequences, 35% to 45% seen once; the top ten hold about an eighth. Sequencing input: blood. These receptors all stem from a man in his late teens or twenties in good health.

This clonotype has more than one count but fewer than ten. This chain links TRBV7-2 with TRBJ1-3, with D unresolved. This CDR3 comprises 12 residues. Germline V gene sequence: CDR1 SGHTA, CDR2 FQGNSA. Trimming pared 6 bases from V and 1 base from J, leaving 4 bases between. The CDR3: CASRGSGNTIYF. Here the CDR3 DNA reads TGTGCCAGCAGGGGTTCTGGAAACACCATATATTTT.

This clonotype was seen a handful of times. This chain connects TRBV7-3 to TRBJ1-1, with D unclear. This CDR3 contains 16 residues. Germline CDR1 is SGHTA and CDR2 is FQGTGA. V was cut by 1 base and J by 0 bases, with 12 bases left in between. CDR3 in amino acids: CASSLMRPAMNTEAFF. The CDR3 nucleotides are TGTGCCAGCAGCTTAATGAGGCCAGCTATGAACACTGAAGCTTTCTTT.

This clonotype was counted only a few times. V and J are TRBV20-1 and TRBJ1-5; weak D call: TRBD1 (6 bases). CDR1 and CDR2 (germline): DFQATT, SNEGSKA (reference sequence). Trimming shortened V by 3 bases and J by 6 bases, and 12 bases separated the two germline ends. This CDR3 has 13 amino acids. CDR3 nucleotide sequence: TGCAGTGCTAGCGAGGGGGTTGGTCAGCCCCAGCATTTT. Its protein product is CSASEGVGQPQHF.

V and J are TRBV7-9 and TRBJ2-3; D gene uncertain. The CDR3 has 12 residues. The V and J ends lost 3 bases and 6 bases respectively, with 7 bases between them. CDR1 and CDR2 (germline): SEHNR, FQNEAQ (reference sequence). The CDR3 bases are TGTGCCAGCAGCTTGCCGAAGGATACGCAGTATTTT. This sequence encodes CASSLPKDTQYF.

V usage is TRBV5-1 and J usage is TRBJ2-6; 9 positions match TRBD1. After removal of 7 bases from V and 0 bases from J, the junction contained 11 bases not matched to a gene. From germline, CDR1 is SGHRS and CDR2 YFSETQ. The CDR3 has 18 amino acids. CDR3 bases: TGCGCCAGCGACTTGGGGACAGGGATAGTCTCTGGGGCCAACGTCCTGACTTTC. The encoded protein is CASDLGTGIVSGANVLTF.

In its sample, this clonotype was seen a few times. The chain joins TRBV2 to TRBJ2-3, with a weak D call TRBD2 (6 bases). V was cut by 8 bases and J by 0 bases, with 12 bases left in between. Per the germline V gene, CDR1 is SNHLY and CDR2 is FYNNEI. CDR3 length: 14 residues. CDR3 nucleotides: TGTGCCAGCCCCCGGGGGTCTAGCACAGATACGCAGTATTTT. Its translation is CASPRGSSTDTQYF.

This chain connects TRBV20-1 to TRBJ1-3, with TRBD1 matching 7 bases. The CDR3 loop spans 13 amino acids. J lost 2 bases, V lost 6 bases, and 4 bases had no gene match. Looked up from germline, CDR1 is DFQATT and CDR2 is SNEGSKA (reference sequence). In DNA form, the CDR3 reads TGCAGTGCCTACAGGGGCCCTGGAAACACCATATATTTT. Protein: CSAYRGPGNTIYF.

The gene calls are TRBV18 and TRBJ2-3; 7 nucleotides agree with TRBD1. J was trimmed by 3 bases and V by 3 bases; bases with no gene match: 3. This CDR3 has 14 residues. In germline, CDR1 is KGHSH, CDR2 LQKENI. In DNA form, the CDR3 reads TGTGCCAGCTCACCCGACAGGGAGACAGATACGCAGTATTTT. This encodes CASSPDRETDTQYF.

V usage is TRBV4-3 and J usage is TRBJ1-1; D is uncertain. The CDR3 length is 13 residues. From germline, CDR1 is LGHNA and CDR2 YSLEER. Trimming shortened V by 4 bases and J by 8 bases, and 14 bases separated the two germline ends. Here the CDR3 reads CASSPSIQPEAFF. The CDR3 nucleotides read TGCGCCAGCAGCCCGAGTATACAGCCCGAAGCTTTCTTT.

The genes are TRBV19 and TRBJ2-3; 7 bases align to TRBD2. The CDR3 has 16 amino acids. Germline CDR1 is LNHDA and CDR2 is SQIVND (reference sequence). The V gene end was trimmed by 3 bases and the J gene end by 0 bases; junction bases not matched to a gene: 6. CDR3 nucleotides: TGTGCCAGTAGTATCTCGCAGCGGGGAAGCACAGATACGCAGTATTTT. It codes for CASSISQRGSTDTQYF.

Note on this clonotype: Its ends do not fully match the called genes, so a read error is possible. The chain links TRBV9 to TRBJ2-1; weak D call: TRBD2 (6 bases). CDR3 length equals 16 residues. CDR1 is SGDLS and CDR2 is YYNGEE in the germline V gene. Written as DNA, the CDR3 is TGTGCCAGTAGCGTCGGGCCGAGGAGGGTATACAATGAGCAGTTCTTC. Residues: CASSVGPRRVYNEQFF.

V and J are TRBV14 and TRBJ2-3; D is tentatively TRBD1 or TRBD2 (5 bases each). Germline V gene sequence: CDR1 SGHDN, CDR2 FVKESK. Between the trimmed V and J ends, which lost 4 bases and 1 base, there was a span of 15 bases. The CDR3 sequence is 16 residues long. The CDR3 DNA reads TGTGCCAGCAGCCCTTCCTGGGGGTCGGGCACAGATACGCAGTATTTT. The encoded protein is CASSPSWGSGTDTQYF.

This clonotype was recorded a few times. V gene TRBV5-1 combines with J gene TRBJ2-4; no definite D call. The DNA end favors TRBJ2-7, so the J call may be wrong. The germline V gene encodes CDR1 SGHRS and CDR2 YFSETQ. The CDR3 spans 14 residues. The CDR3 DNA follows: TGCGCCAGCAGCTTGGGCTTCTCCTCGGGCGAGCAGTACTTC. Translated: CASSLGFSSGEQYF.

This chain links TRBV28 with TRBJ1-6, with D unresolved. V was cut by 5 bases and J by 10 bases, with 21 bases left in between. The CDR3 runs 16 residues. Germline values: CDR1 MDHEN, CDR2 SYDVKM. The CDR3 spells CASSPPPGSLWSPLHF. The CDR3 region has the DNA TGTGCCAGCAGTCCCCCTCCGGGCAGCCTTTGGTCACCCCTCCACTTT.

A note on this clonotype: One junction end does not reproduce the germline sequence, and a read error may be involved. The chain employs TRBV6-5 and TRBJ2-1, with D hard to call. Germline V gene sequence: CDR1 MNHEY, CDR2 SVGAGI. The CDR3 length is 14 residues. Here the CDR3 DNA reads TGTGCCAGCAGAAGAGGACCGAACCACAATGAGCAGTTCTTT. Amino acids: CASRRGPNHNEQFF.

This clonotype was observed many times. J is TRBJ2-7 and V is TRBV6-6; D possibly corresponds to TRBD1 (5 bases). The CDR3 spans 12 residues. V dropped 4 bases and J dropped 4 bases, with 8 bases sitting between them. Germline values: CDR1 MNHNY, CDR2 SVGAGI (reference sequence). This chain's CDR3 is CASSLGQYEQYF. DNA of the CDR3: TGTGCCAGCAGTTTGGGGCAGTACGAGCAGTACTTC.

The chain has TRBV3-1 and TRBJ2-1; D is possibly TRBD2 (5 bases). V was trimmed by 0 bases and J by 12 bases, leaving 9 bases between them. From germline, CDR1 is LGHDT and CDR2 YNNKEL (reference sequence). The CDR3 runs to 12 residues. This CDR3 is CASSQDGGMQFF. In DNA form, the CDR3 reads TGTGCCAGCAGCCAAGATGGAGGTATGCAGTTCTTC.

Of note for this clonotype: A junction end diverges from the germline sequence, so it may reflect a read error. V gene TRBV7-2 combines with J gene TRBJ1-4; D gene uncertain. This CDR3 spans 14 amino acids. Germline CDR1 reads SGHTA; CDR2 reads FQGNSA. The CDR3 DNA sequence: TGTGTCAGCAGCTTAGGCCCGAATGTCGAAAAACTGTTTTTT. It encodes CVSSLGPNVEKLFF. The full variable domain, completed using reference TRBV7-2 and TRBJ1-4, is GAGVSQSPSNKVTEKGKDVELRCDPISGHTALYWYRQSLGQGLEFLIYFQGNSAPDKSGLPSDRFSAERTGGSVSTLTIQRTQQEDSAVYLCVSSLGPNVEKLFFGSGTQLSVL.

The chain combines TRBV27 with TRBJ2-1; 9 bases line up with TRBD1. The CDR3 length is 15 residues. Germline V lookup: CDR1 MNHEY, CDR2 SMNVEV (reference sequence). J gave up 2 bases and V 6 bases, and 5 bases lay outside the gene matches. Written as DNA, the CDR3 is TGTGCCAGCAGGCGGCGGGACAGGGCCTACAATGAGCAGTTCTTC. This gives the protein CASRRRDRAYNEQFF.

This chain links TRBV27 with TRBJ2-3, with D possibly matching TRBD2 (5 bases). Germline V gene lookup returns CDR1 MNHEY and CDR2 SMNVEV (reference sequence). Deletions cut 3 bases from V and 2 bases from J, with 9 bases between. This CDR3 has 14 residues. The CDR3 DNA reads TGTGCCAGCAGTTTCCAGACTAACACAGATACGCAGTATTTT. Translated, it gives CASSFQTNTDTQYF.

This clonotype came up a few times. The genes are TRBV12-3 or TRBV12-4 and TRBJ2-1; 9 bases agree with TRBD1. The CDR3 covers 14 residues. J lost 8 bases, V lost 6 bases, and 8 bases had no gene match. The CDR3: CASSSGTGYDEQFF. In nucleotides, the CDR3 is TGTGCCAGCAGCTCCGGGACAGGGTACGATGAGCAGTTCTTC.

This clonotype occurred a few times. The chain carries TRBV7-9 and TRBJ2-7; 11 nucleotides agree with TRBD1. The CDR3 contains 14 residues. V lost 3 bases and J lost 5; bases outside the gene matches: 3. The germline CDR1 and CDR2 sequences are SEHNR and FQNEAQ (reference sequence). CDR3 residues: CASSLGQGVHEQYF. Written as DNA, the CDR3 is TGTGCCAGCAGCTTGGGACAGGGGGTACACGAGCAGTACTTC. Complete variable domain (other parts from reference TRBV7-9 and TRBJ2-7): DTGVSQNPRHKITKRGQNVTFRCDPISEHNRLYWYRQTLGQGPEFLTYFQNEAQLEKSRLLSDRFSAERPKGSFSTLEIQRTEQGDSAMYLCASSLGQGVHEQYFGPGTRLTVT.

There are a few counts of this clonotype. The chain carries TRBV12-3 or TRBV12-4 and TRBJ1-5; D gene unclear. V was clipped by 6 bases and J by 7 bases, with 13 bases between them. There are 13 residues in the CDR3. The CDR3 coding sequence is TGTGCCAGCAGGCGGACGGAAGGACAGCCCCAGCATTTT. Translated, it gives CASRRTEGQPQHF.

This clonotype was recorded a few times. A much bigger clone sits one base away, suggesting this may be a read error. This chain connects TRBV7-2 to TRBJ1-5, with D hard to call. CDR1 SGHTA and CDR2 FQGNSA come from the germline V gene. V was trimmed by 5 bases and J by 6 bases, leaving 11 bases between them. The CDR3 is 13 amino acids. CDR3 nucleotide sequence: TGTGCCAGCAGCGTCAAAATAGGTCAGCCCCAGCATTTT. Protein product: CASSVKIGQPQHF.

This clonotype was seen a handful of times. This sequence joins TRBV20-1 and TRBJ1-1, with D perhaps matching TRBD1 (5 bases). Germline assignment: CDR1 DFQATT and CDR2 SNEGSKA (reference sequence). Trimming shortened V by 5 bases and J by 1 base, and 11 bases separated the two germline ends. This CDR3 spans 13 amino acids. The CDR3 reads CSARGRRNTEAFF. CDR3 coding DNA: TGCAGTGCTCGGGGGAGGAGGAACACTGAAGCTTTCTTT.

To note about this clonotype: Sequence at one end of the junction differs from germline and may be a read error. The chain combines TRBV9 with TRBJ2-5; D possibly corresponds to TRBD2 (7 bases). The CDR3 totals 14 residues. Germline CDR1 is SGDLS and CDR2 is YYNGEE. As DNA, the CDR3 is TGTGCCGGCAGCGCGGGGGCACTGTCAAATGAGCAGTACTTC. Its protein is CAGSAGALSNEQYF.

Only a few counts were recorded for this clonotype. The chain employs TRBV6-2 or TRBV6-3 and TRBJ2-7, with D perhaps matching TRBD1 or TRBD2 (5 bases each). Trimming cost V 5 bases and J 2 bases, with 13 bases left between them. The length of the CDR3 is 14 residues. Germline CDR1 reads MNHEY; CDR2 reads SVGEGT. The CDR3 sequence is CASSGTGRTYEQYF. The CDR3 region has the DNA TGTGCCAGCAGTGGGACGGGACGGACCTACGAGCAGTACTTC.

The chain carries TRBV7-2 and TRBJ2-1; tentatively, D is TRBD1 (7 bases). Looked up from germline, CDR1 is SGHTA and CDR2 is FQGNSA. The CDR3 totals 13 residues. V shed 7 bases and J shed 8 bases, with 15 bases lying between them. The CDR3 region has the DNA TGTGCCAGCATCCTAGGAGGGGGCGATGAGCAGTTCTTC. It encodes CASILGGGDEQFF.

This clonotype was detected once. The chain joins TRBV12-3 or TRBV12-4 to TRBJ2-5; a possible D gene is TRBD2 (6 bases). The J call is doubtful: the DNA matches TRBJ2-7 better. There are 14 residues in the CDR3. CDR3 sequence reads: CASSWRDGFPEQYF. The CDR3 DNA follows: TGTGCCAGCAGTTGGAGGGATGGGTTCCCCGAGCAGTACTTC.

This clonotype appeared a single time. A single base separates this from a much larger clone, so it may be a read error. The CDR3 end shows no conserved phenylalanine or tryptophan, and so a read error is likely. The J gene is TRBJ2-1, the V gene TRBV5-1; D unclear. CDR1 is SGHRS and CDR2 is YFSETQ in the germline V gene. Trimming removed 4 bases at V and 4 bases at J, with 6 bases between. This CDR3 region has 12 residues. This CDR3 is CASSPQYNEQFC. CDR3 in DNA: TGCGCCAGCAGCCCACAGTACAATGAGCAGTTCTGC.

This clonotype was found a few times. This chain uses TRBV4-2 with TRBJ2-1; unclear D gene. This CDR3 region has 12 residues. Trimming took 3 bases from V and 5 from J, leaving 5 bases between them. Per the germline V gene, CDR1 is LGHNA and CDR2 is YNFKEQ. The CDR3, as DNA: TGTGCCAGCAGCCACCGGGACAATGAGCAGTTCTTC. Its protein is CASSHRDNEQFF.

CDR3 in amino acids: CSVFTPGVQETQYF. CDR3 in DNA: TGCAGCGTGTTCACCCCAGGAGTCCAAGAGACCCAGTACTTC. The J gene is TRBJ2-5, the V gene TRBV29-1; D not resolved. With 6 bases removed from V and 1 base from J, the gap between germline ends came to 15 bases. The germline gives CDR1 SQVTM, CDR2 ANQGSEA. This CDR3 is built from 14 residues.